This paragraph covers one T cell receptor beta chain sequence. The source of the sample is a study of blood T cells in healthy people across ages. For the second PCR, which ran for roughly 6 to 12 cycles, a sample-barcoded 5' primer and a J-beta primer mix were used. Using its own MiXCR run on the 5' RACE reads, TCRdb lists one record per CDR3 protein. The sample records about 900,000 distinct CDR3 sequences, around 49% being singletons. The sequenced material came from blood. This sequence originates from a man younger than 40 in good health.

CDR3 amino acids: CASSYTTGPEQYF. The CDR3 coding sequence is TGTGCCAGCAGCTACACGACAGGGCCCGAGCAGTACTTC. The V call is TRBV11-3, the J call TRBJ2-7; 7 positions agree with TRBD1. V lost 4 bases, J lost 6 bases, and 6 bases stayed unmatched. Looked up from germline, CDR1 is SGHNT and CDR2 is YENEEA. The CDR3 is made up of 13 amino acids.